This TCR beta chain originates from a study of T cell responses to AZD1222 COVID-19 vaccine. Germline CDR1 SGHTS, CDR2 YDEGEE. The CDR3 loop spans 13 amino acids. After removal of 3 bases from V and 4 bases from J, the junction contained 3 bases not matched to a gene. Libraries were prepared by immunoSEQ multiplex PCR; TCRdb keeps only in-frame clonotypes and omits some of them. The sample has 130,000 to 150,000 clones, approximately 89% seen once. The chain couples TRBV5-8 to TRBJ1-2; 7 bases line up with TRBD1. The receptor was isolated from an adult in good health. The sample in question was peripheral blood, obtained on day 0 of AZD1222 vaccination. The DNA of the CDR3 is TGTGCCAGCAGCTCCCGGGACAGCTATGGCTACACCTTC. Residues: CASSSRDSYGYTF.